These T cell receptor beta chains were read from a single sample in a study of sequential checkpoint blockade in melanoma. The data were produced by immunoSEQ multiplex PCR, yet TCRdb's version contains in-frame clones alone and is incomplete. Altogether 9,500 to 12,000 clones are present, 45% to 60% being singletons, with the ten largest covering approximately 15%. This specimen was CD8+ T cells sorted from blood (inferred from file names), taken from a patient given nivolumab and ipilimumab in sequence. The origin of the receptors is a human donor with melanoma. The CDR3 runs from the conserved cysteine through the conserved F or W. The D gene is left open where the match is weak. Only part of the rows carry a size: once, few, many, or a class if the clone is expanded.

J gene: TRBJ1-2
clone size: .
D gene: .
V gene: TRBV29-1
CDR3 protein: CSVEKQPYGYTF
CDR3 DNA: TGCAGCGTTGAAAAACAGCCCTATGGCTACACCTTC

J gene: TRBJ2-1
clone size: .
D gene: .
V gene: TRBV7-9
CDR3 protein: CASRVASSYNEQFF
CDR3 DNA: TGTGCCAGCAGAGTAGCGAGCTCCTACAATGAGCAGTTCTTC

J gene: TRBJ2-1
clone size: few
D gene: TRBD2
V gene: TRBV5-6
CDR3 protein: CASSLYSGSSYNEQFF
CDR3 DNA: TGTGCCAGCAGCTTGTACAGCGGGAGCTCCTACAATGAGCAGTTCTTC

J gene: TRBJ2-1
clone size: .
D gene: .
V gene: TRBV27
CDR3 protein: CASSFAGVGDAYNEQFF
CDR3 DNA: TGTGCCAGCAGTTTCGCAGGGGTCGGAGATGCTTACAATGAGCAGTTCTTC

J gene: TRBJ2-5
clone size: .
D gene: TRBD1
V gene: TRBV6-5
CDR3 protein: CASSYSGQGETQYF
CDR3 DNA: TGTGCCAGCAGTTACTCCGGACAGGGAGAGACCCAGTACTTC

J gene: TRBJ2-6
clone size: .
D gene: TRBD2
V gene: TRBV9
CDR3 protein: CASSFPQREAGANVLTF
CDR3 DNA: TGTGCCAGCAGCTTCCCGCAGCGGGAGGCTGGGGCCAACGTCCTGACTTTC

J gene: TRBJ2-7
clone size: .
D gene: .
V gene: TRBV11-3
CDR3 protein: CASRIPSETSHSYEQYF
CDR3 DNA: TGTGCCAGCAGAATACCCAGCGAAACTTCCCACTCCTACGAGCAGTACTTC

J gene: TRBJ2-1
clone size: few
D gene: .
V gene: TRBV27
CDR3 protein: CASSLVRTTYNEQFF
CDR3 DNA: TGTGCCAGCAGTCTAGTGCGTACAACCTACAATGAGCAGTTCTTC

J gene: TRBJ2-7
clone size: .
D gene: TRBD1
V gene: TRBV27
CDR3 protein: CASSLSDRVRAEQYF
CDR3 DNA: TGTGCCAGCAGTTTATCGGACAGGGTGAGAGCCGAGCAGTACTTC

J gene: TRBJ2-6
clone size: .
D gene: .
V gene: TRBV7-8
CDR3 protein: CASSDNVPQSRANVLTF
CDR3 DNA: TGTGCCAGCAGCGACAACGTCCCACAAAGTCGGGCCAACGTCCTGACTTTC

J gene: TRBJ2-7
clone size: .
D gene: .
V gene: TRBV4-1
CDR3 protein: CASSSGTLTYEQYF
CDR3 DNA: TGCGCCAGCAGTTCCGGGACATTAACCTACGAGCAGTACTTC

J gene: TRBJ2-1
clone size: few
D gene: .
V gene: TRBV7-9
CDR3 protein: CASSFPGEQFF
CDR3 DNA: TGTGCCAGCAGCTTCCCGGGAGAGCAGTTCTTC

J gene: TRBJ2-1
clone size: .
D gene: TRBD2
V gene: TRBV7-9
CDR3 protein: CASSLATGLAGIYNEQFF
CDR3 DNA: TGTGCCAGCAGCTTAGCCACGGGACTAGCGGGGATCTACAATGAGCAGTTCTTC